Detailed here is one TCR beta chain. Germline CDR1 and CDR2: SGHTA and FQGNSA. With 5 bases removed from V and 2 bases from J, the gap between germline ends came to 12 bases. CDR3 size: 14 residues. The data belong to a study of blood T cell repertoires in COVID-19. The overall study: Researchers got acute and convalescent COVID-19 samples from the United States, Italy and Spain. T cells, B-cell-depleted T cells, or PBMCs supplied cDNA or gDNA.

Original methodology: From reference gene primer amplification, estimates of nucleated cell counts were derived. Generated by immunoSEQ multiplex PCR, the TCRdb table keeps only in-frame clones and is missing some. V and J calls and clone size come straight from that table; D and trimming were deduced from the DNA. The table shows approximately 350,000 clones, with 70% to 90% occurring only once. It was during active infection that Seattle patients were enrolled and then longitudinally followed. The receptor's source is a young woman with COVID-19, enrolled during active disease. Sequenced: peripheral blood. This sequence joins TRBV7-2 and TRBJ2-5, with a weak D call TRBD1 (6 bases). The CDR3 bases are TGTGCCAGCAGCCTCCAGAGGGGGCAAGAGACCCAGTACTTC. As protein: CASSLQRGQETQYF.